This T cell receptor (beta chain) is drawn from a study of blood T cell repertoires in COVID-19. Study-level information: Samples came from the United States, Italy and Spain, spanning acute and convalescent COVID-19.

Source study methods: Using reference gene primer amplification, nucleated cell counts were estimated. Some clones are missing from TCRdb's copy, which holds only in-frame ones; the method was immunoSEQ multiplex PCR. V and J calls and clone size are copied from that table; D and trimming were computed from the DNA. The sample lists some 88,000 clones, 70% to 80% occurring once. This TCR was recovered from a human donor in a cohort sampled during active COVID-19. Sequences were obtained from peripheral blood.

The CDR3 bases are TGCAGTGCTAGAGTCCGCGCTGAAGCTTTCTTT. Protein product: CSARVRAEAFF. The rearrangement uses TRBV20-1 and TRBJ1-1, with D unresolved. Germline CDR1 and CDR2: DFQATT and SNEGSKA (reference sequence). Trimming took off 1 base at V and 6 bases at J, with 6 bases between the two ends. The CDR3 runs to 11 residues.